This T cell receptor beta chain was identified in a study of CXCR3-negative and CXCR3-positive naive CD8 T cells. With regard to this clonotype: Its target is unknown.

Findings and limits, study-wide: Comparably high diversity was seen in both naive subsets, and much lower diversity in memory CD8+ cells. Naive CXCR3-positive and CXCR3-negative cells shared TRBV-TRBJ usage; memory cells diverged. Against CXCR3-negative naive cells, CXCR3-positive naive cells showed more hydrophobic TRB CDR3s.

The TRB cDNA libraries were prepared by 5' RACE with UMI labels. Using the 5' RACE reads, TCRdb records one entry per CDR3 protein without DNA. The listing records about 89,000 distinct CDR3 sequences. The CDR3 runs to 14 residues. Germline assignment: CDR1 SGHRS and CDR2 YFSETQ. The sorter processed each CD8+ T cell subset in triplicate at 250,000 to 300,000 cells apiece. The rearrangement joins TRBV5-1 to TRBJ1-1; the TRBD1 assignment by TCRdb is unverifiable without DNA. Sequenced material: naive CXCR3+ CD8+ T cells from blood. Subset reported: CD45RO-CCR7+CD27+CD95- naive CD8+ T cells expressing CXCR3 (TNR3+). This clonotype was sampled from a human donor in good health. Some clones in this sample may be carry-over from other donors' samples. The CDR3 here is CASSPTGAFTEAFF.